The rows below give T cell receptor beta chains drawn from one sample of a study of shared clonotypes between healthy human individuals. The assay was immunoSEQ multiplex PCR, and TCRdb's table has in-frame clones only and misses some. The sample holds some 2,500,000 clones, around 92% seen once. The specimen sequenced was naive CD4+ T cells from PBMCs. The source is a young man in good health. Some clones in this sample may be carry-over from other donors' samples. Each CDR3 is given with its conserved first and last residue. D genes are given only for firm matches. A row's size may be missing; if present it is once, few, many or a size class.

>NA|TRBV10-2|NA|TRBJ1-2
CASSEWVYGYTF
TGCGCCAGCAGTGAGTGGGTTTATGGCTACACCTTC
>NA|TRBV5-1|TRBD1|TRBJ1-1
CASSLLQGDTEAFF
TGCGCCAGCAGCTTGTTACAGGGGGACACTGAAGCTTTCTTT
>NA|TRBV23-1|TRBD2|TRBJ2-5
CASSPLGLAGRETQYF
TGCGCCAGCAGTCCACTTGGACTAGCGGGACGGGAGACCCAGTACTTC
>NA|TRBV2|NA|TRBJ1-5
CASSDGREMRQPQHF
TGTGCCAGCAGTGACGGCAGGGAGATGAGGCAGCCCCAGCATTTT
>NA|TRBV9|NA|TRBJ2-5
CASSVEGTSRETQYF
TGTGCCAGCAGCGTGGAGGGAACTAGTCGGGAGACCCAGTACTTC
>NA|TRBV12-5|TRBD2|TRBJ2-7
CASGLALLPTSGYPFVQYF
TGTGCTAGTGGTTTGGCCCTGCTACCAACTAGCGGATACCCTTTTGTGCAGTACTTC
>NA|TRBV10-1|TRBD2|TRBJ2-1
CASSSLTSGSYNEQFF
TGCGCCAGCAGCTCCTTAACTAGCGGCTCCTACAATGAGCAGTTCTTC
>NA|TRBV11-2|TRBD2|TRBJ2-5
CASSLAGVAETQYF
TGTGCCAGCAGCCTAGCGGGAGTGGCTGAGACCCAGTACTTC
>NA|TRBV15|NA|TRBJ2-7
CATSRERISYEQYF
TGTGCCACCAGCAGAGAACGGATATCCTACGAGCAGTACTTC
>NA|TRBV29-1|TRBD1|TRBJ1-1
CSVVMTGSKNTEAFF
TGCAGCGTTGTAATGACAGGGTCCAAGAACACTGAAGCTTTCTTT
>NA|TRBV2|NA|TRBJ2-2
CASRLEVSGELFF
TGTGCCAGCAGGCTAGAAGTTTCCGGGGAGCTGTTTTTT
>NA|TRBV1|NA|TRBJ2-3
CTSSHYGTSGTRGPDTQYF
TGCACCAGCAGCCACTACGGGACTAGCGGGACCCGGGGGCCAGATACGCAGTATTTT
>NA|TRBV7-9|TRBD2|TRBJ2-1
CASSLLGLDYNEQFF
TGTGCCAGCAGCTTATTGGGACTAGACTACAATGAGCAGTTCTTC
>NA|TRBV19|TRBD2|TRBJ2-1
CASSIGLAGAFEQFF
TGTGCCAGTAGTATAGGGCTAGCGGGAGCCTTTGAGCAGTTCTTC
>NA|TRBV7-3|NA|TRBJ2-7
CASSLSVGVGEQYF
TGTGCCAGCAGCTTAAGTGTGGGAGTTGGGGAGCAGTACTTC
>NA|TRBV5-4|NA|TRBJ2-3
CASSLIRGKADTQYF
TGTGCCAGCAGCTTGATCAGGGGTAAGGCAGATACGCAGTATTTT
>NA|TRBV5-1|NA|TRBJ2-7
CASSLDSFREQYF
TGCGCCAGCAGCTTGGACAGCTTTAGAGAGCAGTACTTC
>once|TRBV19|TRBD1|TRBJ2-7
CASSSPGTGGREQYF
TGTGCCAGTAGTTCCCCCGGGACAGGGGGGAGGGAGCAGTACTTC
>NA|TRBV12-5|NA|TRBJ2-2
CASGLGSWRQTGELFF
TGTGCTAGTGGTTTAGGTAGTTGGAGACAGACCGGGGAGCTGTTTTTT
>NA|TRBV7-9|TRBD1|TRBJ2-5
CASSFRTGVFQETQYF
TGTGCCAGCAGCTTTCGTACAGGGGTGTTCCAAGAGACCCAGTACTTC
>NA|TRBV19|TRBD2|TRBJ2-7
CATSLRLAGISYEQYF
TGTGCCACCTCCCTTCGACTAGCGGGGATCTCCTACGAGCAGTACTTC
>once|TRBV7-3|NA|TRBJ2-2
CASSLRPDGELFF
TGTGCCAGCAGCTTAAGGCCGGACGGGGAGCTGTTTTTT
>NA|TRBV2|TRBD2|TRBJ2-1
CASRKEGLANHNEQFF
TGTGCCAGCAGGAAAGAGGGACTAGCGAACCACAATGAGCAGTTCTTC
>NA|TRBV18|TRBD2|TRBJ2-3
CASSPRIFRTSGSSGTDTQYF
TGTGCCAGCTCACCGCGAATATTTCGGACTAGCGGGAGTTCTGGCACAGATACGCAGTATTTT
>NA|TRBV2|NA|TRBJ2-1
CASSEISNEQFF
TGTGCCAGCAGTGAAATTAGTAATGAGCAGTTCTTC